The clone carrying this TCR beta chain was seen at least ten times. The record originates from a study of patients with pleural tuberculosis. TCRdb called the reads again in MiXCR, with one record for every CDR3 protein. The sample shows about 50,000 distinct CDR3 sequences, 7.3% of them seen only once. The source is a human donor with pleural tuberculosis.

CDR3 protein: CASSESVRGEQYV. The CDR3 coding sequence is TGTGCCAGCAGTGAATCGGTGAGGGGCGAGCAGTACGTC. The chain uses TRBV6-4 and TRBJ2-7; the D call may be TRBD1 or TRBD2 (5 bases each). The CDR3 runs 13 residues. Germline CDR1 is MRHNA and CDR2 is SNTAGT. V shed 3 bases and J shed 6 bases, with 12 bases lying between them.